Sequencing of this T cell receptor beta chain was carried out in a study of CXCR3-negative and CXCR3-positive naive CD8 T cells. General study results and limits: Similar TRBV-TRBJ gene usage was seen in naive CXCR3-negative and CXCR3-positive cells, but not in memory cells.

The TRB libraries of cDNA were built by UMI-labeled 5' RACE. TCRdb reworked the 5' RACE reads into one entry per CDR3 protein, no DNA. The sample features 45,000 or so distinct CDR3 sequences, with 1.5% to 2% in its top ten. Remarks on this clonotype: Its antigen is as yet unknown.

Looked up from germline, CDR1 is SQVTM and CDR2 is ANQGSEA. The CDR3 has 13 residues. This sequence was found in a human donor in good health. Some clones in this sample may be carry-over from other donors' samples. The V gene is TRBV29-1, the J gene TRBJ2-2; TCRdb indicates TRBD1, and absent DNA this call remains unverified. Sequencing used naive CXCR3- CD8+ T cells from blood. Sample subset: CD45RO-CCR7+CD27+CD95- naive CD8+ T cells lacking CXCR3 (TNR3-). The CDR3 loop reads CSVGTGNTGELFF.